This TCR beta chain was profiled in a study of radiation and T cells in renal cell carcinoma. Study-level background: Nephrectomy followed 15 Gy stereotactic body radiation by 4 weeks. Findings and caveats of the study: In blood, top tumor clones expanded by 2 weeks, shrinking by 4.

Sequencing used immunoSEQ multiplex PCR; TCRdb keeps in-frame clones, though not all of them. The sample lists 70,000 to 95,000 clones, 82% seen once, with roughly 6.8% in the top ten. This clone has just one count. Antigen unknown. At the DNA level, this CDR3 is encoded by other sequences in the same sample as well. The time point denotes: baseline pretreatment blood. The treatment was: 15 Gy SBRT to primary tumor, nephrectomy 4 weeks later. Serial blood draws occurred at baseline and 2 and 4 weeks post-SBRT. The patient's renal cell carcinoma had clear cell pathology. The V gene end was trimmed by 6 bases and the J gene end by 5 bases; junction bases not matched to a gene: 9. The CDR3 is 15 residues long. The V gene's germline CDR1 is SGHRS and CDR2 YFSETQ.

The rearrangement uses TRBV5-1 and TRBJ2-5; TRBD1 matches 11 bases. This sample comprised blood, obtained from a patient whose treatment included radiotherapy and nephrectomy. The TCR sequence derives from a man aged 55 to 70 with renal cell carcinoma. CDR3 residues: CASNPGTGGMETQYF. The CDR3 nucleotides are TGCGCCAGCAACCCAGGGACAGGGGGGATGGAGACCCAGTACTTC.